The text below deals with one T cell receptor (beta chain). Its antigen remains unknown. TCRdb re-called the 5' RACE reads with MiXCR, one entry per CDR3 protein. The sample carries 400,000 or so distinct CDR3 sequences, more than 25% recorded once. The data were taken from a study of CD8 T cells in ankylosing spondylitis. Study outcomes and limitations: A TCR beta motif of roughly 8 highly homologous variants appeared characteristic of ankylosing spondylitis blood.

The V segment lost 1 base and the J segment 1 base; nucleotides outside the gene matches: 7. The CDR3 has 17 amino acids. Sequencing input: blood, either unsorted or a sorted T cell fraction (not recorded which). The sequence derives from a male donor with ankylosing spondylitis. The chain carries TRBV12-3 or TRBV12-4 and TRBJ1-5; 7 positions match TRBD1. CDR3 loop: CASSLGQGRGSNQPQHF. CDR3 in DNA: TGTGCCAGCAGTTTAGGACAGGGAAGGGGGAGCAATCAGCCCCAGCATTTT.